These 9 T cell receptor beta chains share one sample of origin, sequenced in a study of CD8+ T cells in alopecia areata. Extracted RNA was reverse transcribed, and the resulting cDNA served as sequencing template. The repertoire was sequenced with immunoSEQ multiplex PCR; TCRdb's copy has only in-frame clones and lacks some. The table shows about 97,000 clones, with almost 60% occurring only once. Treatment of the sample: oral pan-JAK inhibitor, 5-10 mg twice daily. Specimen: CD8+ T cells sorted from blood, collected between weeks 55 and 65, from a patient treated with tofacitinib. These TCRs come from a human donor with alopecia areata.

This clone appeared a few times. This chain connects TRBV15 to TRBJ2-6; no reliable D call. Germline CDR1 and CDR2: LNHNV and YYDKDF (reference sequence). The CDR3 runs 16 residues. V lost 1 base and J lost 1, with 8 bases in between. The CDR3 here is CATSRVVGSGANVLTF. DNA for the CDR3: TGTGCCACCAGCAGAGTGGTGGGATCTGGGGCCAACGTCCTGACTTTC.

This clone came up a few times. This chain connects TRBV29-1 to TRBJ1-4, with 9 positions matching TRBD1. The CDR3 is 17 residues long. The ends lost 4 bases at V and 10 bases at J; junction bases unmatched: 19. Germline V lookup: CDR1 SQVTM, CDR2 ANQGSEA. The CDR3 spells CSVVGTGTGLSARKLFF. As DNA, the CDR3 is TGCAGCGTTGTAGGGACAGGGACCGGTCTGTCCGCCAGAAAACTGTTTTTT. Combining the CDR3 with reference TRBV29-1 and TRBJ1-4 gives the whole variable domain SAVISQKPSRDICQRGTSLTIQCQVDSQVTMMFWYRQQPGQSLTLIATANQGSEATYESGFVIDKFPISRPNLTFSTLTVSNMSPEDSSIYLCSVVGTGTGLSARKLFFGSGTQLSVL.

CDR3 in DNA: TGTGCCACCCAGACTAGCGGGGGTACAGAGCAGTACTTC. Its protein is CATQTSGGTEQYF. The rearrangement links TRBV6-6 to TRBJ2-7; 12 nucleotides line up with TRBD2. The CDR3 is made up of 13 amino acids. Looked up from germline, CDR1 is MNHNY and CDR2 is SVGAGI (reference sequence). The ends lost 10 bases at V and 7 bases at J; junction bases unmatched: 8.

This clone has more than one count but fewer than ten. Other DNA sequences in the sample encode the same CDR3. The rearrangement links TRBV4-1 to TRBJ1-1; D gene ambiguous. V was pared by 0 bases and J by 1 base, with 6 bases between. Germline loops: CDR1 MGHRA, CDR2 YSYEKL. CDR3 length equals 14 residues. The CDR3 DNA follows: TGCGCCAGCAGCCAAGATCGGGGGAACACTGAAGCTTTCTTT. This codes for CASSQDRGNTEAFF.

This CDR3 is CSALERGRGMHTEAFF. For the CDR3, the DNA is TGCAGCGCCCTCGAGAGGGGTAGGGGGATGCACACTGAAGCTTTCTTT. The chain couples TRBV29-1 to TRBJ1-1; TRBD1 might be the D (6 bases). The germline V and J ends were trimmed by 7 bases and 3 bases, with 24 bases remaining between them. The V gene's germline CDR1 is SQVTM and CDR2 ANQGSEA. The CDR3 runs 16 residues.

V gene TRBV4-2 combines with J gene TRBJ2-7; perhaps TRBD2 as D (6 bases). The germline CDR1 and CDR2 sequences are LGHNA and YNFKEQ. V was clipped by 1 base and J by 5 bases, with 9 bases between them. The CDR3 loop spans 13 amino acids. The CDR3 spells CASSQVPGDEQYF. Here the CDR3 DNA reads TGTGCCAGCAGCCAAGTACCGGGGGACGAGCAGTACTTC.

The rearrangement joins TRBV2 to TRBJ1-1, with D perhaps matching TRBD1 (5 bases). V lost 1 base, J lost 1 base, and 16 bases lay in between. The CDR3 length is 17 residues. The germline V gene has CDR1 SNHLY and CDR2 FYNNEI. The CDR3 reads CASSEEGRVRTNTEAFF. The DNA for the CDR3 is TGTGCCAGCAGTGAAGAGGGGAGGGTACGAACGAACACTGAAGCTTTCTTT.

In its sample, this clone was seen a few times. The V and J genes are TRBV18 and TRBJ1-1; D uncertain. CDR3 length: 14 residues. V lost 1 base and J lost 3, with 9 bases in between. Germline V lookup: CDR1 KGHSH, CDR2 LQKENI. The CDR3 DNA reads as TGTGCCAGCTCACCACTTTTGGGAGACACTGAAGCTTTCTTT. This gives the protein CASSPLLGDTEAFF.

This clone was seen more than once but under ten times. This chain links TRBV5-6 with TRBJ2-2; D tentatively reads TRBD1 or TRBD2 (6 bases each). Germline V gene sequence: CDR1 SGHDT, CDR2 YYEEEE. V was cut by 3 bases and J by 9 bases, with 15 bases left in between. This CDR3 comprises 14 residues. The CDR3 here is CASSYGGGTWELFF. Here the CDR3 DNA reads TGTGCCAGCAGCTATGGTGGAGGGACATGGGAGCTGTTTTTT. The complete variable domain, with remaining parts taken from reference TRBV5-6 and TRBJ2-2, reads DAGVTQSPTHLIKTRGQQVTLRCSPKSGHDTVSWYQQALGQGPQFIFQYYEEEERQRGNFPDRFSGHQFPNYSSELNVNALLLGDSALYLCASSYGGGTWELFFGEGSRLTVL.